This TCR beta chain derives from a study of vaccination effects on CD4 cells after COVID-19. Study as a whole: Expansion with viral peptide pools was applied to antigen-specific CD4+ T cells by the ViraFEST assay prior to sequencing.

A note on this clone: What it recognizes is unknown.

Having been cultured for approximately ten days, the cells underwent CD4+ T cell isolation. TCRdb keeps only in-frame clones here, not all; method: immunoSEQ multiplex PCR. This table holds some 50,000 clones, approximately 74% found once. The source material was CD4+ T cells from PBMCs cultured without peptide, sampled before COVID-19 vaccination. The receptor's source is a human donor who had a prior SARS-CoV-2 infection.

The CDR3 here is CASSLVFGENEQFF. Here the CDR3 DNA reads TGTGCCAGCAGCTTAGTTTTTGGAGAAAATGAGCAGTTCTTC. The chain links TRBV7-2 to TRBJ2-1; D is uncertain. The ends were cut back, 1 base at V and 7 bases at J, with 11 bases in the middle. Looked up from germline, CDR1 is SGHTA and CDR2 is FQGNSA. This CDR3 region has 14 residues.